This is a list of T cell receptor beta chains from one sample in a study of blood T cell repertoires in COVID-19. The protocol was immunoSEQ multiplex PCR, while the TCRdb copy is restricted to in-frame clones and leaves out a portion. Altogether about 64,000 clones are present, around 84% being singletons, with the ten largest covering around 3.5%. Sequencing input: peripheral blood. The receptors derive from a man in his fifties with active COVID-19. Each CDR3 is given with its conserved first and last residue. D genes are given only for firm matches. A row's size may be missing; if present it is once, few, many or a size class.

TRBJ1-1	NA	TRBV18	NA	CASSPLLGGDTEAFF	TGTGCCAGCTCACCACTTCTCGGGGGGGACACTGAAGCTTTCTTT
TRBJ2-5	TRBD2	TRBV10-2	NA	CASSESSGTKTQYF	TGCGCCAGCAGTGAGTCTAGCGGGACAAAGACCCAGTACTTC
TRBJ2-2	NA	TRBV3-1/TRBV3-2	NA	CASSPTGTSNTGELFF	TGTGCCAGCAGCCCCACCGGGACATCCAACACCGGGGAGCTGTTTTTT
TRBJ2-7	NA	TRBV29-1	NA	CSAVRESREQYF	TGCAGCGCCGTGAGGGAGTCGCGGGAGCAGTACTTC
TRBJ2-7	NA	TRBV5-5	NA	CASSLALSEQYF	TGTGCCAGCAGCTTGGCCCTAAGCGAGCAGTACTTC
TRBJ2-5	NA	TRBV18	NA	CASSRLPGSSQETQYF	TGTGCCAGCTCACGTTTACCAGGGTCCTCCCAAGAGACCCAGTACTTC
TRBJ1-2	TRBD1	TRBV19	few	CASSIGTGGPYGYTF	TGTGCCAGTAGTATAGGGACAGGAGGCCCATATGGCTACACCTTC
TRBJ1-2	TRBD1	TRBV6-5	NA	CASRPTGGNYGYTF	TGTGCCAGCAGGCCCACAGGGGGTAACTATGGCTACACCTTC
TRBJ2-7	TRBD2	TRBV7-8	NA	CASSFSGIDYEQYF	TGTGCCAGCAGCTTTAGCGGGATTGACTACGAGCAGTACTTC
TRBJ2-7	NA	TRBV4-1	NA	CASSQVSGYRYF	TGCGCCAGCAGCCAAGTTTCAGGGTACAGGTACTTC
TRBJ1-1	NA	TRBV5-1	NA	CASSPGGSREAFF	TGCGCCAGCAGCCCGGGGGGTAGTCGCGAAGCTTTCTTT
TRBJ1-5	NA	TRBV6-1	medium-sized	CASSASTVAGGQPQHF	TGTGCCAGCAGTGCCTCGACAGTAGCAGGCGGTCAGCCCCAGCATTTT
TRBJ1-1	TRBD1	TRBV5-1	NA	CASSLISGGDTEAFF	TGCGCCAGCAGCTTGATCTCAGGGGGAGACACTGAAGCTTTCTTT
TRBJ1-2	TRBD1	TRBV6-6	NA	CASRAHSDRAHGYTF	TGTGCCAGCAGAGCCCACTCCGACAGGGCCCATGGCTACACCTTC
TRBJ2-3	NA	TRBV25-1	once	CASSGGRAGKGDTQYF	TGTGCCAGCAGTGGGGGTCGGGCGGGGAAAGGGGATACGCAGTATTTT
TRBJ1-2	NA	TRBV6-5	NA	CASSSGARGDYGYTF	TGTGCCAGCAGTTCAGGGGCTAGAGGGGACTATGGCTACACCTTC
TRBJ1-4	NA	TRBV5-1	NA	CASSWGTATNEKLFF	TGCGCCAGCAGCTGGGGGACTGCAACTAATGAAAAACTGTTTTTT
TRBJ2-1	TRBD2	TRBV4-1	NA	CASSQVAGGPGEQFF	TGCGCCAGCAGCCAAGTAGCGGGGGGGCCGGGTGAGCAGTTCTTC
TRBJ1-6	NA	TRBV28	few	CASSRNSPLHF	TGTGCCAGCAGCCGTAATTCACCCCTCCACTTT
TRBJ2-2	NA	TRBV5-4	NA	CASSLDRVGTGELFF	TGTGCCAGCAGCTTGGACAGGGTAGGCACCGGGGAGCTGTTTTTT
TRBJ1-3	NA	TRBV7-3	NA	CASRPLRELRGNTIYF	TGTGCCAGCAGGCCCCTCAGGGAATTAAGGGGAAACACCATATATTTT
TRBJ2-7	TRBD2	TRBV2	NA	CASSSGLAAYEQYF	TGTGCCAGCAGTTCGGGACTAGCGGCCTACGAGCAGTACTTC
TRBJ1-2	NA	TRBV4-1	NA	CASSQGEALRSGYGYTF	TGCGCCAGCAGCCAAGGAGAAGCTTTACGTAGCGGCTATGGCTACACCTTC
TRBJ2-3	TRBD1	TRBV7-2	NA	CASRFDRASTDTQYF	TGTGCCAGCAGGTTCGACAGGGCTTCCACAGATACGCAGTATTTT
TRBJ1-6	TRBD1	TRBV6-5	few	CASSYLTGTNSPLHF	TGTGCCAGCAGTTATCTGACAGGGACCAATTCACCCCTCCACTTT
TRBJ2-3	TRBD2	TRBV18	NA	CASSPLAGDGSGTDTQYF	TGTGCCAGCTCACCCCTAGCGGGAGATGGGTCTGGCACAGATACGCAGTATTTT
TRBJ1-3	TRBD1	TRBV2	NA	CASSPQTGESSGNTIYF	TGTGCCAGCAGCCCCCAGACAGGGGAGAGCTCTGGAAACACCATATATTTT
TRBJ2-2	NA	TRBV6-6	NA	CASRGAQVTGELFF	TGTGCCAGCAGGGGAGCGCAGGTCACCGGGGAGCTGTTTTTT
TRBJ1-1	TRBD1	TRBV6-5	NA	CASSLGTVREAFF	TGTGCCAGCAGTTTAGGGACAGTTCGGGAAGCTTTCTTT
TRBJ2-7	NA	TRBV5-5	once	CASSLAGVENEQYF	TGTGCCAGCAGCTTGGCGGGGGTGGAAAACGAGCAGTACTTC
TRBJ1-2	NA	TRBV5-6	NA	CASSLAAGDYGYTF	TGTGCCAGCAGCTTGGCGGCAGGTGACTATGGCTACACCTTC
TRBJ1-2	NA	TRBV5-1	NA	CASSLGQPYGYTF	TGCGCCAGCAGCTTGGGACAGCCCTATGGCTACACCTTC
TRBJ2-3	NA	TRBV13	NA	CASSPRDSFTDTQYF	TGTGCCAGCAGCCCCCGGGACTCCTTCACAGATACGCAGTATTTT
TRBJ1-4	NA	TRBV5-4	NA	CASSLVGDEKLFF	TGTGCCAGCAGCTTGGTAGGGGATGAAAAACTGTTTTTT
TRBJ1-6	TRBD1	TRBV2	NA	CASRDRDGRNSPLHF	TGTGCCAGCAGGGACAGGGATGGGAGGAATTCACCCCTCCACTTT
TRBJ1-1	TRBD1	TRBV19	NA	CASSTSGGLGARSEAFF	TGTGCCAGTAGTACCTCAGGGGGCCTAGGGGCGCGTTCTGAAGCTTTCTTT
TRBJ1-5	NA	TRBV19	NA	CASSPGGAESNQPQHF	TGTGCCAGTAGTCCCGGGGGGGCCGAGAGCAATCAGCCCCAGCATTTT
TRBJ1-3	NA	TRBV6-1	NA	CASSDGEDSGNTIYF	TGTGCCAGCAGTGACGGGGAAGACTCTGGAAACACCATATATTTT
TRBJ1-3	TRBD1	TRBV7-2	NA	CASSLDSGQTYTIYF	TGTGCCAGCAGCTTAGATTCGGGACAGACTTACACCATATATTTT
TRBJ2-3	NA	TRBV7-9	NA	CASSYLVAYTSTDTQYF	TGTGCCAGCAGCTACCTCGTAGCGTACACTAGCACAGATACGCAGTATTTT
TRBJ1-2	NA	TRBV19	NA	CASSMRQDVYGYTF	TGTGCCAGTAGTATGCGACAGGATGTTTATGGCTACACCTTC
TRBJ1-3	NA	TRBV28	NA	CASSLGGSGNTIYF	TGTGCCAGCAGTTTGGGGGGCTCTGGAAACACCATATATTTT
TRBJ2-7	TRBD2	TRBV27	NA	CASSPTSGRNEQYF	TGTGCCAGCAGCCCAACTAGCGGGAGAAACGAGCAGTACTTC
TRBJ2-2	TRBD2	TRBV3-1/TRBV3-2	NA	CASSQRLAGTGELFF	TGTGCCAGCAGCCAAAGACTAGCCGGCACCGGGGAGCTGTTTTTT
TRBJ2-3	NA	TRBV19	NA	CASSKTATGGTDTQYF	TGTGCCAGTAGTAAAACCGCTACGGGGGGCACAGATACGCAGTATTTT